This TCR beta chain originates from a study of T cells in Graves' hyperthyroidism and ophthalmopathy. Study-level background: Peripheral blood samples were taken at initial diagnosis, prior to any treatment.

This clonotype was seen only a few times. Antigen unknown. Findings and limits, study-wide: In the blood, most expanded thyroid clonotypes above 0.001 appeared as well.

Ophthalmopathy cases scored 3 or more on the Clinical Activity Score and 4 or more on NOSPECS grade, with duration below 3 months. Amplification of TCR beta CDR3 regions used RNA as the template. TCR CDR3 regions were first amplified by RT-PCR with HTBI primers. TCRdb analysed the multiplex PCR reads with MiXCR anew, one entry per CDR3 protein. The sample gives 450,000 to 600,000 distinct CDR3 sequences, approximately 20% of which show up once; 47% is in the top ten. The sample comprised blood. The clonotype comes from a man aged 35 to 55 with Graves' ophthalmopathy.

The CDR3 spells CASSGTSGNEQFF. The CDR3 region has the DNA TGTGCCAGCAGTGGGACTAGCGGCAATGAGCAGTTCTTC. The V call is TRBV12-3 or TRBV12-4, the J call TRBJ2-1; TRBD2 matches at 11 bases. The CDR3 extends over 13 amino acids. The V and J ends lost 5 bases and 6 bases, in that order; junction bases with no gene match: 0.